The 32 T cell receptor beta chains below all came from one sample that was sequenced in a study of T cell clonality in common variable immunodeficiency. Study-wide results and limits: Common variable immunodeficiency TCR beta sequences reportedly had fewer deletions and N-nucleotide insertions.

Clones were sequenced by immunoSEQ multiplex PCR, and TCRdb holds only the in-frame ones, with some missing. The ten top clones account for roughly 5.2%, within a sample of fewer than 20,000 clones. These receptors lack a known antigen. Sequenced sample: peripheral blood mononuclear cells. The receptors were gathered from a human donor with common variable immunodeficiency.

About this clone: The read comes to an end 3 residues before the CDR3 does, leaving the germline J gene to fill in the end. The genes are TRBV5-1 and TRBJ2-2; 7 positions match TRBD1. With V trimmed by 4 bases and J by 4 bases, 10 bases remained unmatched. Germline CDR1 is SGHRS and CDR2 is YFSETQ. CDR3 length equals 16 residues. The CDR3 DNA, read in part, is TGCGCCAGCAGCCTATCAGCGACAGGGAGCACCGGGGAG. Translation: CASSLSATGSTGE. The entire CDR3 is CASSLSATGSTGELFF.

About this clone itself: The CDR3 end is not reached by the read, which stops 3 residues before it; the germline J gene fills it in. The genes are TRBV20-1 and TRBJ2-5, with 10 bases fitting TRBD1. CDR3 length: 16 amino acids. Germline V gene data show CDR1 as DFQATT and CDR2 as SNEGSKA (reference sequence). V lost 2 bases, J lost 3 bases, and 9 bases stayed unmatched. The DNA read from the CDR3 is TGCAGTGCTAGACATATCCCGGGACAGGGGAAAGAGACC. This sequence encodes CSARHIPGQGKET. The whole CDR3 sequence is CSARHIPGQGKETQYF.

A remark on this clone: The CDR3 goes on 3 residues after the read ends, and that part is filled in from the germline J gene. The chain carries TRBV7-8 and TRBJ1-2, with D tentatively TRBD1 (6 bases). Looked up from germline, CDR1 is SGHVS and CDR2 is FQNEAQ. The V gene lost 5 bases and the J gene lost 4 bases, with 20 bases spanning the gap. This CDR3 has 16 amino acids. The DNA read from the CDR3 is TGTGCCAGCAGCCCCCAAGGACAGCGCTTTAGCTATGGC. The encoded protein is CASSPQGQRFSYG. In full, the CDR3 reads CASSPQGQRFSYGYTF.

By frequency, this clone registers medium-sized. The read halts 3 residues ahead of the CDR3 end, with the missing end drawn from the germline J gene. This chain links TRBV18 with TRBJ2-1; a possible D gene is TRBD1 (6 bases). The CDR3 covers 16 residues. Germline values: CDR1 KGHSH, CDR2 LQKENI. The V gene lost 0 bases and the J gene lost 5 bases, with 14 bases spanning the gap. CDR3 region: CASSPPGTTSNNEQFF. The sequenced part of the CDR3 DNA is TGTGCCAGCTCACCACCGGGGACAACTTCTAACAATGAG.

A note on this clone: The read comes to an end 3 residues before the CDR3 does, leaving the germline J gene to fill in the end. V is TRBV19 and J is TRBJ1-5; 8 bases align to TRBD1. This CDR3 has 16 residues. V shed 4 bases and J 0 bases; nucleotides not matched to a gene: 5. Germline assignment: CDR1 LNHDA and CDR2 SQIVND (reference sequence). The CDR3 sequence: CASSKYRGDSNQPQHF. The DNA read from the CDR3 is TGTGCCAGTAGTAAATACAGGGGGGATAGCAATCAGCCC. The full variable domain, in which reference TRBV19 and TRBJ1-5 provide the parts outside the CDR3, is DGGITQSPKYLFRKEGQNVTLSCEQNLNHDAMYWYRQDPGQGLRLIYYSQIVNDFQKGDIAEGYSVSREKKESFPLTVTSAQKNPTAFYLCASSKYRGDSNQPQHFGDGTRLSIL.

Comment on this clone: Coverage ceases 3 residues before the CDR3 finishes, and the germline J gene fills in the end. The V and J genes are TRBV30 and TRBJ2-3; TRBD2 aligns across 12 bases. V was pared by 8 bases and J by 8 bases, with 11 bases of the junction left unmatched. Germline V gene data show CDR1 as GTSNPN and CDR2 as SVGIG (reference sequence). The CDR3 sequence is 14 residues long. The CDR3 spells CAGVLAGGYVTQYF. The CDR3 bases that were read are TGTGCCGGGGTGCTAGCGGGAGGGTACGTTACG.

Worth noting for this clone: The read terminates 3 residues before the CDR3 end, so the remaining end is supplied by the germline J gene. V usage is TRBV20-1 and J usage is TRBJ2-3, with a tentative D call TRBD1 (5 bases). CDR3 length: 15 amino acids. Germline CDR1 reads DFQATT; CDR2 reads SNEGSKA (reference sequence). The chain's CDR3 is CSARDQGQVGQPQYF. CDR3 DNA (partial): TGCAGTGCTAGAGATCAGGGCCAGGTGGGTCAGCCG.

About this clone itself: The read falls 3 residues short of the CDR3 end, and the missing part is taken from the germline J gene. The V call is TRBV12-3 or TRBV12-4, the J call TRBJ2-7, with TRBD1 matching 8 bases. After removal of 2 bases from V and 1 base from J, the junction contained 4 bases not matched to a gene. The CDR3 length is 15 residues. The part of the CDR3 DNA that was read is TGTGCCAGCAGTTTACGGACAGGGATTTCCTACGAG. Amino acid sequence: CASSLRTGISYE. The complete CDR3 protein is CASSLRTGISYEQYF.

In the case of this clone: The observed sequence ends 3 residues before the CDR3 terminus, with the missing tail filled in from the germline J gene. V and J are TRBV7-6 and TRBJ2-5, with 10 positions matching TRBD1. Germline trimming cut 1 base from V and 1 base from J; bases unmatched to any gene: 3. CDR3 size: 16 residues. Looked up from germline, CDR1 is SGHVS and CDR2 is FNYEAQ. Incomplete CDR3 DNA: TGTGCCAGCAGCTTAGGGGACAGGGGTCCCCAAGAGACC. As protein: CASSLGDRGPQET. The full CDR3 sequence reads CASSLGDRGPQETQYF.

In regard to this clone: The read is 3 residues too short to cover the CDR3 end, so that end is filled in from the germline J gene. The chain is built from TRBV2 and TRBJ2-7; tentatively, D is TRBD1 (6 bases). The CDR3 spans 15 residues. The V and J ends lost 3 bases and 0 bases respectively, with 12 bases between them. Looked up from germline, CDR1 is SNHLY and CDR2 is FYNNEI. CDR3: CASSENRVSSYEQYF. The covered CDR3 bases are TGTGCCAGCAGTGAGAACAGGGTAAGCTCCTACGAG.

A remark on this clone: The observed sequence ends 3 residues before the CDR3 terminus, with the missing tail filled in from the germline J gene. This chain links TRBV7-2 with TRBJ2-3; 8 bases map to TRBD1. This CDR3 spans 15 amino acids. Trimming took 9 bases from V and 0 from J; bases not matched to a gene: 8. Germline V gene sequence: CDR1 SGHTA, CDR2 FQGNSA. Partial CDR3 DNA: TGTGCCAGTAATCAGGGGGCAACTAGCACAGATACG. As protein: CASNQGATSTDT. Given in full, the CDR3 is CASNQGATSTDTQYF.

As to this clone: The read gets to within 3 residues of the CDR3 end, and the germline J gene fills in the rest. V and J are TRBV7-3 and TRBJ1-2; 8 nucleotides align to TRBD1. Germline V gene sequence: CDR1 SGHTA, CDR2 FQGTGA. Trimming at V came to 6 bases and at J to 6 bases, leaving 6 bases not matched to a gene. The CDR3 length is 13 residues. The CDR3 protein is CASSRGQGDGYTF. The sequenced part of the CDR3 DNA is TGTGCCAGCAGTAGAGGACAGGGAGATGGC.

To note about this clone: Read sequence stops 3 residues before the CDR3 end, and the germline J gene provides the missing end. This sequence joins TRBV30 and TRBJ2-2; TRBD2 might be the D (7 bases). V lost 8 bases and J 7 bases, leaving 17 bases between the germline ends. CDR3 size: 13 residues. Germline values: CDR1 GTSNPN, CDR2 SVGIG (reference sequence). Partial CDR3 DNA: TGTGCCGGGGGCCGGGGGGTCGTCGGGGAG. Encoded protein: CAGGRGVVGE. The CDR3 in full is CAGGRGVVGELFF.

About this clone itself: The read falls 3 residues short of the CDR3 end, and the missing part is taken from the germline J gene. The genes are TRBV19 and TRBJ1-6, with 9 bases identical to TRBD1. There are 17 residues in the CDR3. V lost 5 bases to trimming and J lost 4 bases; unmatched junction nucleotides: 9. Germline CDR1 reads LNHDA; CDR2 reads SQIVND (reference sequence). CDR3 residues: CASSSRTGAQYNSPLHF. Partial CDR3 DNA: TGTGCCAGTAGTTCCCGGACAGGGGCCCAATATAATTCACCC.

Regarding this clone: The read stops 3 residues short of the end of the CDR3; the missing end is completed from the germline J gene. The chain links TRBV19 to TRBJ2-7; 7 positions agree with TRBD1. With 4 bases clipped from V and 3 bases from J, the junction kept 6 bases outside the gene matches. CDR1 and CDR2 from the germline V gene are LNHDA and SQIVND (reference sequence). The CDR3 length is 14 residues. CDR3 bases read: TGTGCCAGTAGTAGACAGGGTGGTATCTACGAG. Translating it yields CASSRQGGIYE. In full, the CDR3 reads CASSRQGGIYEQYF.

The CDR3 DNA, read in part, is TGCGCCAGCAGCTTAAGACAGGGGGGCTCCTACGAG. Translating gives CASSLRQGGSYE. The entire CDR3 sequence reads CASSLRQGGSYEQYF. The rearrangement uses TRBV5-1 and TRBJ2-7, with 9 bases fitting TRBD1. Coverage ceases 3 residues before the CDR3 finishes, and the germline J gene fills in the end. V lost 2 bases and J lost 0; bases outside the gene matches: 3. The CDR3 spans 15 residues. The V gene's germline CDR1 is SGHRS and CDR2 YFSETQ.

In the case of this clone: Coverage ceases 3 residues before the CDR3 finishes, and the germline J gene fills in the end. V usage is TRBV2 and J usage is TRBJ1-3, with D tentatively TRBD1 (5 bases). There are 15 residues in the CDR3. V gave up 1 base and J gave up 2 bases, with 9 bases separating them. Per germline, CDR1 SNHLY and CDR2 FYNNEI. CDR3 protein: CASSEVGAAGNTIYF. CDR3 DNA, as far as it was read: TGTGCCAGCAGTGAAGTTGGGGCAGCTGGAAACACC. Drawing the rest from reference TRBV2 and TRBJ1-3, the complete variable domain is EPEVTQTPSHQVTQMGQEVILRCVPISNHLYFYWYRQILGQKVEFLVSFYNNEISEKSEIFDDQFSVERPDGSNFTLKIRSTKLEDSAMYFCASSEVGAAGNTIYFGEGSWLTVV.

This clone is called medium-sized based on its frequency. CDR3 amino acids: CASSRGQNEKLFF. Partial CDR3 DNA: TGTGCCAGCAGCCGAGGACAGAATGAAAAA. The chain is built from TRBV5-5 and TRBJ1-4; possibly TRBD1 for D (6 bases). With the read ending 3 residues before the CDR3 end, the germline J gene is used to fill in that end. CDR3 size: 13 residues. From germline, CDR1 is SGHKS and CDR2 YYEKEE (reference sequence). V was cut by 4 bases and J by 5 bases, with 9 bases left in between.

The CDR3 bases that were read are TGTGCCTGGAGTGTCCTCGAACAGGGGTCGGGATGGGAGACC. This codes for CAWSVLEQGSGWET. The complete CDR3 protein is CAWSVLEQGSGWETQYF. The rearrangement joins TRBV30 to TRBJ2-5; 7 bases line up with TRBD1. The read comes to an end 3 residues before the CDR3 does, leaving the germline J gene to fill in the end. After removal of 0 bases from V and 5 bases from J, the junction contained 15 bases not matched to a gene. The germline gives CDR1 GTSNPN, CDR2 SVGIG (reference sequence). This CDR3 comprises 17 residues.

For this clone: The read stops 3 residues short of the end of the CDR3; the missing end is completed from the germline J gene. The genes are TRBV19 and TRBJ2-5; TRBD2 matches 7 bases. The germline V gene has CDR1 LNHDA and CDR2 SQIVND (reference sequence). V was pared by 9 bases and J by 5 bases, with 12 bases of the junction left unmatched. The CDR3 has 14 residues. Here the CDR3 reads CASSAAGVAETQYF. The CDR3 bases that were read are TGTGCCAGCTCAGCGGCGGGAGTGGCGGAGACC.

On this clone itself: The read ends 3 residues before the CDR3 terminus; that terminus is restored from the germline J gene. This sequence joins TRBV7-2 and TRBJ2-5; tentatively, D is TRBD1 (5 bases). This CDR3 comprises 14 residues. Trimming pared 2 bases from V and 3 bases from J, leaving 10 bases between. CDR1 is SGHTA, CDR2 FQGNSA, per germline. The CDR3 DNA, read in part, is TGTGCCAGCAGCTTACGGGCAGGGAAAGAGACC. Protein: CASSLRAGKET. The CDR3 in its entirety is CASSLRAGKETQYF.

Details on this clone: One end of the junction fails to match germline, which may point to a read error. The read comes to an end 3 residues before the CDR3 does, leaving the germline J gene to fill in the end. The genes are TRBV4-2 and TRBJ2-7, with 7 bases fitting TRBD2. Germline V gene sequence: CDR1 LGHNA, CDR2 YNFKEQ. The CDR3 sequence is 15 residues long. The CDR3 here is CASSPGLAGFYEQYF. CDR3 bases read: TGCGCCAGCAGCCCCGGCTTAGCGGGCTTCTACGAG.

Concerning this clone: From the germline J gene comes the end of the CDR3, since the read stops 3 residues before it. The V gene is TRBV20-1, the J gene TRBJ2-5; 9 bases line up with TRBD1. Germline CDR1 and CDR2: DFQATT and SNEGSKA (reference sequence). This CDR3 has 13 residues. With V trimmed by 6 bases and J by 7 bases, 9 bases remained unmatched. The CDR3 spells CSARGQGGGTQYF. CDR3 DNA, as far as it was read: TGCAGTGCCCGGGGACAGGGCGGTGGGACC.

About this clone: The sequenced fragment ends 3 residues before the CDR3 boundary, so the rest is inferred from the germline J gene. The rearrangement joins TRBV20-1 to TRBJ2-1, with a weak D call TRBD2 (5 bases). There are 17 residues in the CDR3. Germline CDR1 and CDR2: DFQATT and SNEGSKA (reference sequence). Trimming removed 1 base at V and 4 bases at J, with 20 bases between. CDR3 bases read: TGCAGTGCTAGAGTCCACTTTGGCGGCGGGCTATACAATGAG. It translates to CSARVHFGGGLYNE. The complete CDR3 sequence is CSARVHFGGGLYNEQFF.

Concerning this clone: The CDR3 end lies 3 residues beyond the end of the read and is filled in from the germline J gene. The chain combines TRBV30 with TRBJ2-3; D gene unclear. Trimming took 5 bases from V and 5 from J, leaving 14 bases between them. From germline, CDR1 is GTSNPN and CDR2 SVGIG (reference sequence). The CDR3 runs to 13 residues. The CDR3 reads CAWSTAPGDTQYF. The CDR3 DNA, read in part, is TGTGCCTGGTCTACGGCGCCGGGAGATACG.

This clone is identified as medium-sized from frequency. The read ends 3 residues before the CDR3 terminus; that terminus is restored from the germline J gene. The chain has TRBV29-1 and TRBJ2-7, with TRBD1 identical over 9 bases. Germline CDR1 reads SQVTM; CDR2 reads ANQGSEA. The CDR3 runs 15 residues. With V trimmed by 5 bases and J by 2 bases, 10 bases remained unmatched. The CDR3 sequence is CSVKGSGQGPYEQYF. The sequenced CDR3 bases are TGCAGCGTTAAAGGTTCGGGACAGGGACCCTACGAG.

For this clone: The read finishes 3 residues shy of the CDR3 end, and the germline J gene is used to complete it. The rearrangement links TRBV7-6 to TRBJ2-1; the match to TRBD2 covers 12 bases. The germline CDR1 and CDR2 sequences are SGHVS and FNYEAQ. This CDR3 is 18 amino acids long. The trim removed 5 bases at V and 4 bases at J, leaving 12 bases unmatched. The CDR3 loop is CASSTMSGLAGVYNEQFF. The CDR3 DNA, read in part, is TGTGCCAGCAGCACCATGTCGGGACTAGCGGGCGTATACAATGAG.

Concerning this clone: The read ends 3 residues early relative to the CDR3; the germline J gene fills the gap. The chain recombines TRBV10-2 with TRBJ1-5; tentative D call: TRBD1 (5 bases). The germline gives CDR1 WSHSY, CDR2 SAAADI. The CDR3 sequence is 13 residues long. Trimming left V 5 bases short and J 7 bases short, with 12 bases between. CDR3 residues: CASSWGFDQPQHF. Incomplete CDR3 DNA: TGCGCCAGCAGTTGGGGCTTCGACCAGCCC.

Note on this clone: The CDR3 is cut off 3 residues early in the read; its end comes from the germline J gene. The V call is TRBV5-6, the J call TRBJ1-2; D gene ambiguous. V was clipped by 2 bases and J by 5 bases, with 4 bases between them. Germline CDR1 reads SGHDT; CDR2 reads YYEEEE. The CDR3 spans 11 residues. The CDR3 spells CASSFRYGYTF. The covered CDR3 bases are TGTGCCAGCAGCTTCCGGTATGGC. The full variable domain, completed using reference TRBV5-6 and TRBJ1-2, is DAGVTQSPTHLIKTRGQQVTLRCSPKSGHDTVSWYQQALGQGPQFIFQYYEEEERQRGNFPDRFSGHQFPNYSSELNVNALLLGDSALYLCASSFRYGYTFGSGTRLTVV.

Concerning this clone: The read falls 3 residues short of the CDR3 end, and the missing part is taken from the germline J gene. V and J are TRBV20-1 and TRBJ2-3; D remains unclear. This CDR3 is built from 12 residues. The ends were cut back, 1 base at V and 2 bases at J, with 4 bases in the middle. The germline gives CDR1 DFQATT, CDR2 SNEGSKA (reference sequence). CDR3 DNA, as far as it was read: TGCAGTGCTAGAGGTCACACAGATACG. Amino acid sequence: CSARGHTDT. The whole CDR3 protein reads CSARGHTDTQYF.

Remarks on this clone: The missing CDR3 end, 3 residues past where the read stops, is filled in from the germline J gene. The chain combines TRBV30 with TRBJ1-2; D is possibly TRBD1 (6 bases). The CDR3 consists of 11 residues. The germline CDR1 and CDR2 sequences are GTSNPN and SVGIG (reference sequence). V was cut by 5 bases and J by 7 bases, with 11 bases left in between. The sequenced part of the CDR3 DNA is TGTGCCTGGCAGGGGTTGCTTGGC. Residues: CAWQGLLG. The CDR3 as a whole reads CAWQGLLGYTF. Combining the CDR3 with reference TRBV30 and TRBJ1-2 gives the whole variable domain SQTIHQWPATLVQPVGSPLSLECTVEGTSNPNLYWYRQAAGRGLQLLFYSVGIGQISSEVPQNLSASRPQDRQFILSSKKLLLSDSGFYLCAWQGLLGYTFGSGTRLTVV.

As to this clone: The read comes to an end 3 residues before the CDR3 does, leaving the germline J gene to fill in the end. The chain has TRBV7-2 and TRBJ1-1, with D hard to call. The CDR3 runs 11 residues. Between the trimmed V and J ends, which lost 5 bases and 1 base, there was a span of 2 bases. In germline, CDR1 is SGHTA, CDR2 FQGNSA. Incomplete CDR3 DNA: TGTGCCAGCAGCCAGAACACTGAA. Protein product: CASSQNTE. The whole CDR3 protein reads CASSQNTEAFF.